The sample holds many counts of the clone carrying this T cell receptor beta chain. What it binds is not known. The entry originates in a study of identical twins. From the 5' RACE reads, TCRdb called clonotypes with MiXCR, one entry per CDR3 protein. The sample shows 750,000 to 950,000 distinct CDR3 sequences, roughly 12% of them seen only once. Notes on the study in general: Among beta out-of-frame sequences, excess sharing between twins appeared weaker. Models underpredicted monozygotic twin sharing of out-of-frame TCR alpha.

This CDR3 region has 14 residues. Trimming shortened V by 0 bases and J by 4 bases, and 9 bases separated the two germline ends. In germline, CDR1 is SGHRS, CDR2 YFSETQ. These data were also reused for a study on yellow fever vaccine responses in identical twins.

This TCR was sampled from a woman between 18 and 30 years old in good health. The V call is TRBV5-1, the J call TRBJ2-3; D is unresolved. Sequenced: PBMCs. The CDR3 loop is CASSLARASDTQYF. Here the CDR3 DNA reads TGCGCCAGCAGCTTGGCCCGGGCATCAGATACGCAGTATTTT.